This TCR beta chain was retrieved from a study of vaccination effects on CD4 cells after COVID-19. Antigen-specific CD4+ T cells were expanded with viral peptide pools in the ViraFEST assay before sequencing. Researchers isolated CD4+ T cells once approximately ten days of culture had elapsed. No vaccinee had earlier SARS-CoV-2 infection, and nucleocapsid antibodies were negative. This table comes from immunoSEQ multiplex PCR, and its TCRdb copy is limited to in-frame clones, with some not included. The sample has about 73,000 clones, approximately 75% seen once; the top ten hold 2.5% to 3%. About this clone: Its antigen is undetermined.

The material sequenced was CD4+ T cells from PBMCs cultured with HCoV-NL63 spike peptides, taken before COVID-19 vaccination. The origin of this receptor is a human donor who received a COVID-19 vaccine.

CDR3 in amino acids: CASSRTDNYGYTF. For the CDR3, the DNA is TGTGCCAGCAGTAGGACAGACAACTATGGCTACACCTTC. The V and J genes are TRBV6-5 and TRBJ1-2; tentatively, D is TRBD1 (6 bases). Germline assignment: CDR1 MNHEY and CDR2 SVGAGI. The length of the CDR3 is 13 residues. With 5 bases removed from V and 2 bases from J, the gap between germline ends came to 9 bases.